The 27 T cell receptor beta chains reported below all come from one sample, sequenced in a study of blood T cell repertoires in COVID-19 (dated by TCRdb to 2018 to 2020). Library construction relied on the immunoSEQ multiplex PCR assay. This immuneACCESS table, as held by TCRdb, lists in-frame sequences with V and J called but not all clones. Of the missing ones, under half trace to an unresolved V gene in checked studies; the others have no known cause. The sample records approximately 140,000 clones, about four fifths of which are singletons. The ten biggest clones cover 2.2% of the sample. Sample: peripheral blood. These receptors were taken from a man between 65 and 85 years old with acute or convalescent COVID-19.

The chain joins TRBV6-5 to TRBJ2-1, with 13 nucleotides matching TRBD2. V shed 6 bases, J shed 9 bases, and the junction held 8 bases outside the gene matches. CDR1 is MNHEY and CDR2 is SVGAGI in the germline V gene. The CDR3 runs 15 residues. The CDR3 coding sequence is TGTGCCAGCAGACCCACTAGCGGGAGGGCCGGTGAGCAGTTCTTC. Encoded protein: CASRPTSGRAGEQFF.

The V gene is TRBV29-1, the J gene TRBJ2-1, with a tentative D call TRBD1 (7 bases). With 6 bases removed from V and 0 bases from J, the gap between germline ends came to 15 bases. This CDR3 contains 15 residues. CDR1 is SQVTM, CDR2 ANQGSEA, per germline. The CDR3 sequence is CSVRTGGSSYNEQFF. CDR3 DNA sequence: TGCAGCGTCAGGACAGGAGGGAGCTCCTACAATGAGCAGTTCTTC.

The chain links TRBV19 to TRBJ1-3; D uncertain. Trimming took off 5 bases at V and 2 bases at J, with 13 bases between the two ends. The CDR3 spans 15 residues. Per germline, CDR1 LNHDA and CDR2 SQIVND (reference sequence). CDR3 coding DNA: TGTGCCAGTAGTCTGCAAAGGGAGACTGGAAACACCATATATTTT. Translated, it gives CASSLQRETGNTIYF.

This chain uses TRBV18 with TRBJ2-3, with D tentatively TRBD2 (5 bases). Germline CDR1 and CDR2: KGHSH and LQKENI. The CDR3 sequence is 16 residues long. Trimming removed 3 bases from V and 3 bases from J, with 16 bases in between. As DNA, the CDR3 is TGTGCCAGCTCACCCACCCGGGGATCAATAACAGATACGCAGTATTTT. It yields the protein CASSPTRGSITDTQYF.

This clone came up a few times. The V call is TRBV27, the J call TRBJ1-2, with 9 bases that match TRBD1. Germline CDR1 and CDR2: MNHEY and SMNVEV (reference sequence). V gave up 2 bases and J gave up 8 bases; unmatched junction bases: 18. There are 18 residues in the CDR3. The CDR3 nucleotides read TGTGCCAGCAGTTTAGGTGGACAGGGGACGGGATATCTAGGAGGCTACACCTTC. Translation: CASSLGGQGTGYLGGYTF.

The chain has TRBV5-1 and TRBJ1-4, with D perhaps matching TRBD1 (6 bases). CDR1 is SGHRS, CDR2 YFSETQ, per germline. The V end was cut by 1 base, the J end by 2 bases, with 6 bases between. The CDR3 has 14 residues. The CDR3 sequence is CASSLRGTNEKLFF. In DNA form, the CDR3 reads TGCGCCAGCAGCTTGAGGGGGACTAATGAAAAACTGTTTTTT.

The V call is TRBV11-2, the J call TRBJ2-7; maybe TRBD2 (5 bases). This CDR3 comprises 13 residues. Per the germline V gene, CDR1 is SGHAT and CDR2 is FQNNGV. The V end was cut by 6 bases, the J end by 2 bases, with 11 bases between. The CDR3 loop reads CASSRGPTYEQYF. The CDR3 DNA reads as TGTGCCAGCAGTCGAGGGCCTACCTACGAGCAGTACTTC.

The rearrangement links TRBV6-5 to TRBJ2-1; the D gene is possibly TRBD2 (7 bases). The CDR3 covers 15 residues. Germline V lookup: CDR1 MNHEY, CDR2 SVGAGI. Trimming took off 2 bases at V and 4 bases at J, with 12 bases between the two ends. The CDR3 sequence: CASSYGGGGYNEQFF. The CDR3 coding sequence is TGTGCCAGCAGTTACGGGGGCGGGGGTTACAATGAGCAGTTCTTC.

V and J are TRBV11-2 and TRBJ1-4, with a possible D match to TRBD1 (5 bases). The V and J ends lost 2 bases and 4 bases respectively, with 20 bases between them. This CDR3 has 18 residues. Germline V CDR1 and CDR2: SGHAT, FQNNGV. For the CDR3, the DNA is TGTGCCAGCAGCTTACGCCCATTTGGGGGGGTAATTAATGAAAAACTGTTTTTT. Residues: CASSLRPFGGVINEKLFF.

Written as DNA, the CDR3 is TGCGCCAGCAGCCAAGATCCCACCCGACAGAGTTACAATGAGCAGTTCTTC. This translates into CASSQDPTRQSYNEQFF. The gene calls are TRBV4-1 and TRBJ2-1; TRBD1 might be the D (5 bases). This CDR3 contains 17 residues. With 0 bases removed from V and 4 bases from J, the gap between germline ends came to 16 bases. CDR1 and CDR2 (germline): MGHRA, YSYEKL.

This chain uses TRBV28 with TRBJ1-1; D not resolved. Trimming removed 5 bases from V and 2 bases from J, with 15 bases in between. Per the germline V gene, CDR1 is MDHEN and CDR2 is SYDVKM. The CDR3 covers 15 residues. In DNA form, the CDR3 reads TGTGCCAGCAGTCCCGCTCCAGCGGGAAACACTGAAGCTTTCTTT. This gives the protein CASSPAPAGNTEAFF. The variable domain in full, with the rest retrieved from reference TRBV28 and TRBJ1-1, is DVKVTQSSRYLVKRTGEKVFLECVQDMDHENMFWYRQDPGLGLRLIYFSYDVKMKEKGDIPEGYSVSREKKERFSLILESASTNQTSMYLCASSPAPAGNTEAFFGQGTRLTVV.

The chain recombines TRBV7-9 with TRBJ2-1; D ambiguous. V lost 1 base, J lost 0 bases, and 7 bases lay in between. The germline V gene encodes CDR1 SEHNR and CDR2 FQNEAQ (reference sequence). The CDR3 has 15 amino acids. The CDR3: CASSLGESSYNEQFF. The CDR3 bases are TGTGCCAGCAGCTTAGGAGAAAGCTCCTACAATGAGCAGTTCTTC.

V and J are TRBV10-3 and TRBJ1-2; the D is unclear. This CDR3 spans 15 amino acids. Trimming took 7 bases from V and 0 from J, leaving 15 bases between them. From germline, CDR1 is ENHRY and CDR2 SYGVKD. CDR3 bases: TGTGCCATCAATACCGCACAGAGCACTAACTATGGCTACACCTTC. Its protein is CAINTAQSTNYGYTF.

The CDR3 region has the DNA TGCGCCAGCAGCTTACAGGGGGCGGATACCGGGGAGCTGTTTTTT. This sequence encodes CASSLQGADTGELFF. V gene TRBV5-1 combines with J gene TRBJ2-2; TRBD1 matches 9 bases. The CDR3 has 15 amino acids. CDR1 is SGHRS, CDR2 YFSETQ, per germline. J was trimmed by 5 bases and V by 2 bases; bases with no gene match: 4.

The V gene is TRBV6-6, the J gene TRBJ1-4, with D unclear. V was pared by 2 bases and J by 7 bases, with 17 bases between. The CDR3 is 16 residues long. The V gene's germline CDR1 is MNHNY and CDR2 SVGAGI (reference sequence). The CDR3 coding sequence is TGTGCCAGCAGTTACCCCCCCGGGGAGGAGGGTGAAAAACTGTTTTTT. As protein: CASSYPPGEEGEKLFF.

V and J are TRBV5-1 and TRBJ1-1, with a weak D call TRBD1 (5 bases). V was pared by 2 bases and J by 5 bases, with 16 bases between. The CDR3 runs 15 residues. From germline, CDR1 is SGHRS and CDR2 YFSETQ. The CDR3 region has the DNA TGCGCCAGCAGCTTTTCGACAGCCTTAGGGACTGAAGCTTTCTTT. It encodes CASSFSTALGTEAFF.

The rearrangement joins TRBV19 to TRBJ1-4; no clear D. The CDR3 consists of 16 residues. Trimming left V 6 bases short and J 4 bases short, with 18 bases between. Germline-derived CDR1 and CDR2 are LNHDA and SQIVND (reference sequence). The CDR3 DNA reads TGTGCCAGTAGGTCACAGCAGACCGCTGGTAATGAAAAACTGTTTTTT. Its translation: CASRSQQTAGNEKLFF.

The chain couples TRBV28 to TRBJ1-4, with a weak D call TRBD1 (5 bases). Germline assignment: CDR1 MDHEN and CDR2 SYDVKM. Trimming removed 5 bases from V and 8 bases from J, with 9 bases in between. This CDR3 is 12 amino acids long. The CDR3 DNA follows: TGTGCCAGCAGTCCCCGGACAGAAAAACTGTTTTTT. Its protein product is CASSPRTEKLFF.

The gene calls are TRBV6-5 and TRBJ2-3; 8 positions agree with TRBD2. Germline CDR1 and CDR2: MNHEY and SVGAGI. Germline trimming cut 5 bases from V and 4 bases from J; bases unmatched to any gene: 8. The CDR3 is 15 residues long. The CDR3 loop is CASSKRGGTPDTQYF. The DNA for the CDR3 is TGTGCCAGCAGTAAACGGGGGGGCACGCCAGATACGCAGTATTTT.

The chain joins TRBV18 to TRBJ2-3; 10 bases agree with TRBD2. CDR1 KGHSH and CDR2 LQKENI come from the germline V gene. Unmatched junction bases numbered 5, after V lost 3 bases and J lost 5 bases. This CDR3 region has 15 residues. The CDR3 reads CASSPPGTSVDTQYF. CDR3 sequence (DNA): TGTGCCAGCTCACCCCCCGGGACTAGCGTAGATACGCAGTATTTT.

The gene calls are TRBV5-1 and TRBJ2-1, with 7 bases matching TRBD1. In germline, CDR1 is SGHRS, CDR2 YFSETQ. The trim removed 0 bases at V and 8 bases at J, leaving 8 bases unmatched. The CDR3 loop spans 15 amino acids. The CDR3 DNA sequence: TGCGCCAGCAGCTTGGTCGGCCAGGGGGTTGATGAGCAGTTCTTC. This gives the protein CASSLVGQGVDEQFF.

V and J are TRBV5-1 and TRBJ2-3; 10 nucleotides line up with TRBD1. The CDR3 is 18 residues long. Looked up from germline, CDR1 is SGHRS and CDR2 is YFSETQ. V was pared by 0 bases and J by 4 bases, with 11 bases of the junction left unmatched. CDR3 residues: CASSLARQGAGGADTQYF. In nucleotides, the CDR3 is TGCGCCAGCAGCTTGGCCAGACAGGGGGCGGGAGGCGCAGATACGCAGTATTTT.

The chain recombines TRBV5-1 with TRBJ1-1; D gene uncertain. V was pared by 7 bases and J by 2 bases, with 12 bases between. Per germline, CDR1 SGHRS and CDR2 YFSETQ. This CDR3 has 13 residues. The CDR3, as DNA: TGCGCCAGCTACCGGGAGGGAAACACTGAAGCTTTCTTT. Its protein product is CASYREGNTEAFF.

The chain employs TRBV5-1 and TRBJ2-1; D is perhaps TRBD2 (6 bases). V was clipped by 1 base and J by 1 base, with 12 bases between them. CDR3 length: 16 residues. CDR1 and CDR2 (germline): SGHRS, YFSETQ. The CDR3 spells CASSLRAGRSYNEQFF. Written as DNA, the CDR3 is TGCGCCAGCAGCTTGAGGGCGGGAAGGTCCTACAATGAGCAGTTCTTC. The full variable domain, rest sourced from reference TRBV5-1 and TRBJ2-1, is KAGVTQTPRYLIKTRGQQVTLSCSPISGHRSVSWYQQTPGQGLQFLFEYFSETQRNKGNFPGRFSGRQFSNSRSEMNVSTLELGDSALYLCASSLRAGRSYNEQFFGPGTRLTVL.

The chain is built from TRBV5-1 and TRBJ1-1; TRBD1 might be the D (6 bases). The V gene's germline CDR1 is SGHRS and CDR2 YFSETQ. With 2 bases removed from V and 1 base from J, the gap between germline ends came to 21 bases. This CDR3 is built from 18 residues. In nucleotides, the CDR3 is TGCGCCAGCAGCTTTTGGACAGTCCAAAAGAGGGGGAACACTGAAGCTTTCTTT. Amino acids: CASSFWTVQKRGNTEAFF.

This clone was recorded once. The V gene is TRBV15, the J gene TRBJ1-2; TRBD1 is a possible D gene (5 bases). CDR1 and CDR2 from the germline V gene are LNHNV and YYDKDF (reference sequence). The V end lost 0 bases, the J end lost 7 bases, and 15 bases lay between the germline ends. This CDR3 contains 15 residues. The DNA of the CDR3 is TGTGCCACCAGCAGAGATGGGGCAGCATCTGGTGGCTACACCTTC. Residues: CATSRDGAASGGYTF.

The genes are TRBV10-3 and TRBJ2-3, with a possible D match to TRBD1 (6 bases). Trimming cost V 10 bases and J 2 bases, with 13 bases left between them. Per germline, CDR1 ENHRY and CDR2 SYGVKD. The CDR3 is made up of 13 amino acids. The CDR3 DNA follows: TGTGCCAGGTCCGTGGGGGCCACAGATACGCAGTATTTT. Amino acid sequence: CARSVGATDTQYF.